Included here is one T cell receptor (beta chain) sequence, with context. The specificity of this receptor is unknown. One base away there is no much larger clone; base qualities are not given. Taken from cysteine to phenylalanine, the CDR3 has 14 residues. The kept DNA is CDR3 alone, 42 bases in frame from the first base. Trimming leaves V shorter by 3 bases and J shorter by 2 bases, with the junction holding 2 bases beyond the gene matches. Per the germline V gene (reference sequence), SEHNR is the CDR1 and FQNEAQ is the CDR2. The CDR3 regions of human TCRbeta chains were analyzed by immunosequencing. The authors processed their data as follows. Repertoire TCRs were matched against a reference library of SARS-CoV-2-specific TCRs generated with the MIRA antigen-specificity platform. Breadth meant the fraction of unique TCRs that were SARS-CoV-2-associated, whereas depth meant the fraction of total T cells that were SARS-CoV-2-associated. Using the MIRA data, every spike-specific TCR was mapped to the spike region that the TCR reacted to and assigned to either a CD4 or a CD8 class. Log10-transformed breadth and depth values were compared by one-way ANOVA with Sidak's multiple comparisons tests. TCRdb took this table from immuneACCESS and kept in-frame rearrangements with V and J called. Such tables lack part of the clones; where checked against another copy, unresolved V genes explain under half of the gap, and the rest is unexplained. V and J calls and clone size come straight from that table; D and trimming were deduced from the DNA. A total of fewer than 150,000 clones appear in this sample, approximately 90% of them only once. The top ten clones comprise more than 3% of the sample.

The meaning of the sample's time point label: baseline before first vaccination. Samples from vaccinated people were obtained from the UK trials COV001 and COV002, which included a single-blind randomized controlled phase 2/3 trial of AZD1222 (ChAdOx1 nCoV-19) in healthy adults. For TCRbeta chain sequencing, PBMC samples from trial participants were taken at day 0 and at day 28 after the second dose. The sample belongs to a study of T cell responses to AZD1222 COVID-19 vaccine (dated by TCRdb to about 2021). Turning to the overall study: AZD1222 recipients with second doses at about 4 weeks or about 12 weeks were pooled, because spike-specific TCR depth and breadth did not differ between schedules. TCR sequencing was performed for some 250 trial participants, of whom some 200 were given two doses of AZD1222 and roughly 25 were given two doses of MenACWY control vaccine. Trial participants were enrolled by age into 18-55, 56-69 and 70-plus year subgroups, with about 150, 28 and 57 TCR-sequenced participants respectively.

The full study reports these points: CD4 TCRs associated with the vaccine covered the entire spike protein, and the dominant responses were in regions 160-218 and 743-854. Because no samples from the day 14 peak response were available, repertoires could be characterized only after the peak T cell response. After two AZD1222 doses, spike-specific TCR breadth and depth were significantly higher than at day 0 and than in MenACWY recipients. Only six AZD1222 recipients were SARS-CoV-2 seropositive at baseline, limiting conclusions about previously exposed vaccinees. Participants were mostly white British and included more females than males, and it was suggested by the authors that clonal diversity may have been underestimated. Reportedly, close to half of the unique spike-specific TCRs recognized epitopes lying outside the regions that are mutated in the B.1.351 and B.1.1.7 variants. The 56-69-year group was small, and its depth increase did not reach significance, likely because of low power.

Source: peripheral blood, taken on day 0 of AZD1222 vaccination. The sequence links TRBV7-9 to TRBJ2-3, with TRBD2 identical over 7 junction bases. The sequence came from an adult in good health. The CDR3 loop reads CASSLGTNTDTQYF. At the DNA level, the sequence is TGTGCCAGCAGCTTGGGGACTAACACAGATACGCAGTATTTT.